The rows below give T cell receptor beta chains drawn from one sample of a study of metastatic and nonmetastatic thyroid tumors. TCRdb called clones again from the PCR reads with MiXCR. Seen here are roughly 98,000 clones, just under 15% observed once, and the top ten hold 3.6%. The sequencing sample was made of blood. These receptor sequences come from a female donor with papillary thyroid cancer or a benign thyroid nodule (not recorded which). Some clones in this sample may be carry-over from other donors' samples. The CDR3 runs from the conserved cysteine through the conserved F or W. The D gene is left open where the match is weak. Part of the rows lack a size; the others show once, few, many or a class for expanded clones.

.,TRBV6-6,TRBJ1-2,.,TGTGCCAGCAGTTACTCGGGGTATTTCTACACCTTC,CASSYSGYFYTF
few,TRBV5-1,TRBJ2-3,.,TGCGCCAGCAGCTCGGGTGGGGACCGGACAGATACGCAGTATTTT,CASSSGGDRTDTQYF
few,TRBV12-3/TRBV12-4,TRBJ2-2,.,TGTGCCAGCAGCCGTCCCGGGGTACCGACCGGTGAGCTGTTTTTT,CASSRPGVPTGELFF
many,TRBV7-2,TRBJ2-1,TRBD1,TGTGCCAGCAGCTGGGGACAGGGGATTCTGGACATGTACAATGAGCAGTTCTTC,CASSWGQGILDMYNEQFF
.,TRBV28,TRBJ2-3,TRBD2,TGTGCCAGCAGTTGGGGTTCCCGGACTAGCATAGATACGCAGTATTTT,CASSWGSRTSIDTQYF
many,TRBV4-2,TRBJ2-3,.,TGTGCCAGCAGCCGGAGCAGAGGATCAGATACGCAGTATTTT,CASSRSRGSDTQYF
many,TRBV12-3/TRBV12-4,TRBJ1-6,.,TGTGCCAGCAGTATCAGGGAGTTTCGTGCACCCCTCCACTTT,CASSIREFRAPLHF
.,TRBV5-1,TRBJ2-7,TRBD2,TGCGCCAGCAGCTTGGGTCCCGGGGGGGTCCCTATCTCCTACGAGCAGTACTTC,CASSLGPGGVPISYEQYF
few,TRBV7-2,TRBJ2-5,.,TGTGCCAGCAGCTTACAGGGGGGGCCTGAGACCCAGTACTTC,CASSLQGGPETQYF
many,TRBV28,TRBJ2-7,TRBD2,TGTGCCAGCAGTCTCAGCGGGGGGGCTTCCTACGAGCAGTACTTC,CASSLSGGASYEQYF
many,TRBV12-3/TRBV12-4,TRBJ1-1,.,TGTGCCAGCAGTCGGGCAAGAGAAGCTTTCTTT,CASSRAREAFF
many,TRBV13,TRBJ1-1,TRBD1,TGTGCCAGCAGCGGCCGGGACAGCGACACTGAAGCTTTCTTT,CASSGRDSDTEAFF
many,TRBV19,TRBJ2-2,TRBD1,TGTGCCAGTATCTGGACAGGGGCCAGACATACGAACACCGGGGAGCTGTTTTTT,CASIWTGARHTNTGELFF
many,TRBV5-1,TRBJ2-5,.,TGCGCCAGCAGCTTGGCCAGATCAGGTGGAGAGACCCAGTACTTC,CASSLARSGGETQYF
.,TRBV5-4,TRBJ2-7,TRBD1,TGTTCCAGCAGTCTGTCCGGGACAGATTCCCACGAGCAGTACTTC,CSSSLSGTDSHEQYF
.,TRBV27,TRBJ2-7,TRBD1,TGTGCCAGCAGTTTAACGGGACAGGGCGCCTACGAGCAGTACTTC,CASSLTGQGAYEQYF
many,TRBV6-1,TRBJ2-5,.,TGTGCCAGCAGTGGGGGAATGGTGACCCAGTACTTC,CASSGGMVTQYF
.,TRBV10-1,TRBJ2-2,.,TGCGCCAGTAGTGAGCTACGGCTTCCCCTGGGCTTGGGCACCGGGGAGCTGTTTTTT,CASSELRLPLGLGTGELFF
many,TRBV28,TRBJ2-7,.,TGTGCCAGCGGCGTAGGGTCGGACGAGCAGTACTTC,CASGVGSDEQYF
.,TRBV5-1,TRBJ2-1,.,TGCGCCAGCAGCTTGGCCGTCGTGGGGGGCTACAATGAGCAGTTCTTC,CASSLAVVGGYNEQFF
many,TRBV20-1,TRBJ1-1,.,TGCAGTGCTCCCGACCTCACTGAAGCTTTCTTT,CSAPDLTEAFF
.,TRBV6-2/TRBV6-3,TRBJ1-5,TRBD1,TGTGCCAGCAGTTTGGGGACAGTGGGCAATCAGCCCCATCATTTT,CASSLGTVGNQPHHF
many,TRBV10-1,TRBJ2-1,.,TGCGCCAGCAGTGAGCCGGCAGAGCGGTTGAAGTTCTTC,CASSEPAERLKFF
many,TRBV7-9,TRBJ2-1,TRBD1,TGTGCCAGCAGCTTGACTCCGGGACAGGGCTACAATGAGCAGTTCTTC,CASSLTPGQGYNEQFF
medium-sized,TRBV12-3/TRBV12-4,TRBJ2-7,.,TGTGCCAGCAGAGCAGGAGGGGACAGCTCCTACGAGCAGTACTTC,CASRAGGDSSYEQYF
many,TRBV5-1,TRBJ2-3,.,TGCGCTACGGTGAGAGATTGGGATACGCAGTATTTT,CATVRDWDTQYF
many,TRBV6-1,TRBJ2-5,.,TGTGCCAGCAGGGACGGGGCAGGCAAGACCCAGTACTTC,CASRDGAGKTQYF
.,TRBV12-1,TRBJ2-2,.,TGTGCCAGCAGCTTTTTTTCCAGCGGGGGTTTTACCGGGGAGCTGTTTTTT,CASSFFSSGGFTGELFF
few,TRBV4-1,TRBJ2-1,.,TGCGCCAGCAGCCCTGAGCTGGGGACTTACAATGAGCAGTTCTTC,CASSPELGTYNEQFF
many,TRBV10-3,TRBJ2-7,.,TGTGCCATCAGTGACGGTACAGGGCGCGACGAGCAGTACTTC,CAISDGTGRDEQYF
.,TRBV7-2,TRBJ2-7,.,TGTGCCAGCACCATGGCTACTCACTACGAGCAGTACTTC,CASTMATHYEQYF
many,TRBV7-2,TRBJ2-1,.,TGTGCCAGCAGCGCGTTCTACCAGCTGAGCTCCTACAATGAGCAGTTCTTC,CASSAFYQLSSYNEQFF
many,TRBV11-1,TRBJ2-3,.,TGTGCCAGCAGCCCGTGGCAGGGTATCACAGATACGCAGTATTTT,CASSPWQGITDTQYF
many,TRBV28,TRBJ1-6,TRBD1,TGTGCCAGCAAAGGGACAGGGTATAATTCACCCCTCCACTTT,CASKGTGYNSPLHF
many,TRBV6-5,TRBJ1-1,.,TGTGCCAGCAGTTACGGACAGCCGAACACTGAAGCTTTCTTT,CASSYGQPNTEAFF
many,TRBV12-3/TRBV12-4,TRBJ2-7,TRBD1,TGTGCCAGCAGTTCTAAAGGACAGGTGCCCCCCTACGAGCAGTACTTC,CASSSKGQVPPYEQYF
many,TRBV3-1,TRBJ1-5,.,TGTGCCAGCAGCCTACAGGGTACTCAGCCCCAGCATTTT,CASSLQGTQPQHF
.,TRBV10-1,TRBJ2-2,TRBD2,TGCGCCAGCAGGGGACTAGCGGGATCCGGGGAGCTGTTTTTT,CASRGLAGSGELFF
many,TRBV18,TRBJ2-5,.,TGTGCCAGCTCGACCGGGACGCAAGAGACCCAGTACTTC,CASSTGTQETQYF
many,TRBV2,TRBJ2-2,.,TGTGCCAGCGCGGTGGGGGCGGGGACCGGGGAGCTGTTTTTT,CASAVGAGTGELFF
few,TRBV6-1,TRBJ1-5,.,TGTGCCAGCGGCGAATCGGGGACTGAGGGGAATAAGCCCCAGCATTTT,CASGESGTEGNKPQHF
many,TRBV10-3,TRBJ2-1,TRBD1,TGTGCCATCAGGGGGACAGGGGACAATGAGCAGTTCTTC,CAIRGTGDNEQFF
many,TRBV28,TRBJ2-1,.,TGTGCCAGCCGGGCCCTCTCCTACAATGAGCAGTTCTTC,CASRALSYNEQFF
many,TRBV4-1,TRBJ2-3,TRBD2,TGCGCCAGCAGCCAAGATGGCCTAGCGGGGGGGCCAGATACGCAGTATTTT,CASSQDGLAGGPDTQYF
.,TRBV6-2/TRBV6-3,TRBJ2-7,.,TGTGCCAGCAGTTACTCGATTGTTTTTCACGGACCCTACGAGCAGTACTTC,CASSYSIVFHGPYEQYF
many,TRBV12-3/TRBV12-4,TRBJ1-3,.,TGTGCCAGCAGTTTTGGAGGGGTTGGGAACACCATATATTTT,CASSFGGVGNTIYF
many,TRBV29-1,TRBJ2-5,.,TGCAGCGTTGCGGGGGCACTTCAAGAGACCCAGTACTTC,CSVAGALQETQYF
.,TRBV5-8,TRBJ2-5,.,TGTGCCAGCAGATTTGTCGACAGGAGCTCGGGGACCCAGTACTTC,CASRFVDRSSGTQYF
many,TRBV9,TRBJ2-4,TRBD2,TGTGCCAGCAGCGTAGCGGGGGGGGCCGTAGAGGACATTCAGTACTTC,CASSVAGGAVEDIQYF
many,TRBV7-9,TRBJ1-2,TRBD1,TGTGCCAGCAGCTTAGAAGGGGGCAAGCAGGATGGCTACACCTTC,CASSLEGGKQDGYTF
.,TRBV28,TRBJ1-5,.,TGTGCCAGCAGCCAAGCGGCGGGGAGCGGCAATCAGCCCCAGCATTTT,CASSQAAGSGNQPQHF
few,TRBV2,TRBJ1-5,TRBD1,TGTGCCAGCAGCGTGACAGGGGTGGGGAATAAGCCCCAGCATTTT,CASSVTGVGNKPQHF
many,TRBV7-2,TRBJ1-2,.,TGTGCCAGCAGCTTAGCGCGAGGAGGGAACTATGGCTACACCTTC,CASSLARGGNYGYTF
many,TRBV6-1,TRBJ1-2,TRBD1,TGTGCCAGCACCCGACAGGGGAGCTATGGCTACACCTTC,CASTRQGSYGYTF
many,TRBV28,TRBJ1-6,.,TGTGCCAGCAGCAAAAGGGGGGGGATAGGTTCACCCCTCCACTTT,CASSKRGGIGSPLHF
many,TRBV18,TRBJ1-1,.,TGTGCCAGCTCCCCTACGGGGATTCGGTGGGCTTTCTTT,CASSPTGIRWAFF
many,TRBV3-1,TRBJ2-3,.,TGTGCCAGCAGCCAAGCGGTGAATGCGGGGCCGTGGGATACGCAGTATTTT,CASSQAVNAGPWDTQYF
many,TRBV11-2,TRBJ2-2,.,TGTGCCAGCAGAAAACCGGGACTGGCCACGGGGGAGCTGTTTTTT,CASRKPGLATGELFF